Below, one T cell receptor (beta chain) is given with its context. The repertoire was sequenced with immunoSEQ multiplex PCR; TCRdb's copy has only in-frame clones and lacks some. The data show fewer than 150,000 clones, 70% to 90% seen once. This CDR3 contains 16 residues. With 3 bases clipped from V and 0 bases from J, the junction kept 6 bases outside the gene matches. Germline-derived CDR1 and CDR2 are KGHSH and LQKENI. The source of the sample is a study of blood T cell repertoires in COVID-19. Study in general: The United States, Italy and Spain provided the acute and convalescent COVID-19 samples.

The chain couples TRBV18 to TRBJ2-3; 7 positions match TRBD1. This receptor was obtained from a woman in her forties or fifties who had recovered from COVID-19. Sequenced sample: peripheral blood. The CDR3 loop reads CASSPRGQTSTDTQYF. DNA for the CDR3: TGTGCCAGCTCACCTCGGGGACAGACGAGCACAGATACGCAGTATTTT. Filled out from reference TRBV18 and TRBJ2-3, the complete variable domain reads NAGVMQNPRHLVRRRGQEARLRCSPMKGHSHVYWYRQLPEEGLKFMVYLQKENIIDESGMPKERFSAEFPKEGPSILRIQQVVRGDSAAYFCASSPRGQTSTDTQYFGPGTRLTVL.